This T cell receptor (beta chain) was captured in a study of brain metastases from non-small cell lung cancer. This clone is deemed large. There are 14 residues in the CDR3. The germline V gene encodes CDR1 ENHRY and CDR2 SYGVKD. The V and J ends lost 10 bases and 4 bases respectively, with 18 bases between them. Sequencing used immunoSEQ multiplex PCR; TCRdb keeps in-frame clones, though not all of them. The table has 1,500 to 2,000 clones, 81% seen once. Source material: tumor-adjacent normal tissue. The source of this sequence is a donor at least 40 years old with non-small cell lung cancer. This chain uses TRBV10-3 with TRBJ2-3; D may be TRBD2 (6 bases). CDR3 region: CATSGLTLSDTQYF. CDR3 DNA sequence: TGTGCCACCTCGGGACTCACTCTCTCAGATACGCAGTATTTT.